This entry lists 14 T cell receptor beta chains sequenced from one sample in a study of identical twins (dated by TCRdb to the mid-2010s). The protocol used for the library was 5' RACE. Sequencing instrument: Illumina HiSeq 2000. Using fastp at Q25 and MiXCR, TCRdb reprocessed the public reads and kept productive beta chains. Each entry merges the rows of one CDR3 protein and shows their most common DNA and genes. The sample table contains around 550,000 distinct CDR3 sequences; only one count was recorded for roughly 15% of them. Together, the top ten hold about 0.4% of the sample. This sample also appeared in a second study, on yellow fever vaccine responses in identical twins.

The sample was CD4+ T cells sorted from blood. These receptors came from a woman aged 18-30 years in good health.

This clonotype was observed many times. V usage is TRBV24-1 and J usage is TRBJ2-2; D is ambiguous. V lost 8 bases, J lost 7 bases, and 10 bases lay in between. Germline CDR1 reads KGHDR; CDR2 reads SFDVKD. The CDR3 is 12 residues long. DNA for the CDR3: TGTGCCACCAAGTCCTTCGACGGGGAGCTGTTTTTT. Its protein is CATKSFDGELFF.

The chain links TRBV29-1 to TRBJ2-7; no clear D gene. Trimming shortened V by 8 bases and J by 0 bases, and 11 bases separated the two germline ends. The CDR3 runs 12 residues. Germline CDR1 and CDR2: SQVTM and ANQGSEA. CDR3 DNA sequence: TGCAGCATCACGGCCGACTCCTACGAGCAGTACTTC. Translation: CSITADSYEQYF.

The chain couples TRBV4-1 to TRBJ2-5, with 11 bases that match TRBD2. V lost 0 bases, J lost 2 bases, and 5 bases stayed unmatched. Germline CDR1 reads MGHRA; CDR2 reads YSYEKL. The CDR3 is made up of 17 amino acids. The CDR3 DNA sequence: TGCGCCAGCAGCCAAGATAAGACTAGCGGGGCACAAGAGACCCAGTACTTC. Its protein product is CASSQDKTSGAQETQYF.

The V call is TRBV19, the J call TRBJ1-1; D is perhaps TRBD1 (6 bases). This CDR3 is built from 15 residues. Germline CDR1 and CDR2: LNHDA and SQIVND (reference sequence). V was trimmed by 5 bases and J by 1 base, leaving 14 bases between them. CDR3 bases: TGTGCCAGTAGTTCCACCGGGACAACGAACACTGAAGCTTTCTTT. Translated: CASSSTGTTNTEAFF.

This clonotype showed up just once. CDR3 nucleotides: TGTGCCAGCTCACCACAGGGGCATCCAGATACGCAGTATTTT. It specifies CASSPQGHPDTQYF. The chain carries TRBV18 and TRBJ2-3, with a tentative D call TRBD1 (5 bases). The CDR3 runs 14 residues. Trimming removed 1 base from V and 4 bases from J, with 9 bases in between. From germline, CDR1 is KGHSH and CDR2 LQKENI.

The J gene is TRBJ2-2, the V gene TRBV5-1; D unclear. Germline values: CDR1 SGHRS, CDR2 YFSETQ. V lost 0 bases and J 6 bases, leaving 9 bases between the germline ends. The CDR3 totals 14 residues. CDR3 sequence reads: CASSLDGASGELFF. DNA of the CDR3: TGCGCCAGCAGCTTGGATGGTGCCTCCGGGGAGCTGTTTTTT. Combining the CDR3 with reference TRBV5-1 and TRBJ2-2 gives the whole variable domain KAGVTQTPRYLIKTRGQQVTLSCSPISGHRSVSWYQQTPGQGLQFLFEYFSETQRNKGNFPGRFSGRQFSNSRSEMNVSTLELGDSALYLCASSLDGASGELFFGEGSRLTVL.

This clonotype was recorded only once. The rearrangement uses TRBV19 and TRBJ2-6; D possibly uses TRBD1 or TRBD2 (5 bases each). V lost 8 bases to trimming and J lost 0 bases, with 14 bases between them. Germline V gene lookup returns CDR1 LNHDA and CDR2 SQIVND (reference sequence). CDR3 length: 16 residues. Here the CDR3 DNA reads TGTGCCAGTGAGCCCGGGACCCGCTCTGGGGCCAACGTCCTGACTTTC. As protein: CASEPGTRSGANVLTF.

This clonotype was picked up a small number of times. The V call is TRBV28, the J call TRBJ2-1; the D gene could be TRBD1 or TRBD2 (5 bases each). The CDR3 runs 16 residues. V lost 2 bases and J lost 5, with 16 bases in between. Germline CDR1 MDHEN, CDR2 SYDVKM. The CDR3 coding sequence is TGTGCCAGCAGTTTACGAGGGACCCTGAGGGACAATGAGCAGTTCTTC. Translation: CASSLRGTLRDNEQFF.

The rearrangement joins TRBV5-1 to TRBJ1-2, with D maybe TRBD1 (6 bases). CDR3 length: 14 amino acids. Trimming took off 0 bases at V and 3 bases at J, with 9 bases between the two ends. CDR1 and CDR2 from the germline V gene are SGHRS and YFSETQ. The CDR3 spells CASSLASGDYGYTF. In DNA form, the CDR3 reads TGCGCCAGCAGCTTGGCCTCAGGGGACTATGGCTACACCTTC.

This sequence joins TRBV12-3 or TRBV12-4 and TRBJ2-6; 11 bases map to TRBD2. The length of the CDR3 is 17 residues. V trimming: 5 bases; J trimming: 2 bases; junction bases outside the gene matches: 5. The DNA of the CDR3 is TGTGCCAGCAGTCCCGGGACTAGCGGTACTGGGGCCAACGTCCTGACTTTC. This encodes CASSPGTSGTGANVLTF.

The chain recombines TRBV20-1 with TRBJ1-1, with D uncertain. This CDR3 spans 13 amino acids. Germline V gene lookup returns CDR1 DFQATT and CDR2 SNEGSKA (reference sequence). V was cut by 6 bases and J by 0 bases, with 11 bases left in between. CDR3 sequence: CSARSTMNTEAFF. The CDR3 DNA follows: TGCAGTGCCAGATCAACCATGAACACTGAAGCTTTCTTT.

This clonotype was seen only a few times. This rearrangement joins TRBV10-3 to TRBJ2-1, with no clear D. The CDR3 spans 13 residues. Trimming removed 6 bases from V and 7 bases from J, with 13 bases in between. Germline CDR1 ENHRY, CDR2 SYGVKD. The CDR3 loop reads CAIRDQSGNEQFF. The CDR3 DNA sequence: TGTGCCATCAGGGACCAGTCTGGGAATGAGCAGTTCTTC.

The rearrangement uses TRBV12-3 or TRBV12-4 and TRBJ2-6; D perhaps matches TRBD1 (5 bases). CDR3 size: 15 residues. Trimming left V 6 bases short and J 2 bases short, with 11 bases between. CDR3 DNA sequence: TGTGCCAGCAGACCTACAGGAACTGGGGCCAACGTCCTGACTTTC. As protein: CASRPTGTGANVLTF.

The chain uses TRBV20-1 and TRBJ1-1; the D is unclear. The CDR3 spans 12 residues. Germline-derived CDR1 and CDR2 are DFQATT and SNEGSKA (reference sequence). The CDR3 sequence: CKAPAANTEAFF. DNA of the CDR3: TGCAAGGCACCGGCGGCAAACACTGAAGCTTTCTTT.